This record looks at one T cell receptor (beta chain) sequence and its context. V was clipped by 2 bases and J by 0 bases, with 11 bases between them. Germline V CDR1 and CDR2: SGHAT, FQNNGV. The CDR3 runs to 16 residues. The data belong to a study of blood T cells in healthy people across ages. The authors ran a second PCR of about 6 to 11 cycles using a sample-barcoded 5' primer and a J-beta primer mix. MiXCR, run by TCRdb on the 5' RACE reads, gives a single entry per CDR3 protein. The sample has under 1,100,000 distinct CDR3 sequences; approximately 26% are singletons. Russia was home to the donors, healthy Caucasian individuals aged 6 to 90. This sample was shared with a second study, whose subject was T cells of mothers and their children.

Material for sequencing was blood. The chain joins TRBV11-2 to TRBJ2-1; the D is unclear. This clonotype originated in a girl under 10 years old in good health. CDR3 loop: CASSLFPISSYNEQFF. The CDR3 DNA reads TGTGCCAGCAGCTTATTTCCGATTTCCTCCTACAATGAGCAGTTCTTC. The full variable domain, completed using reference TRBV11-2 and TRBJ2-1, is EAGVAQSPRYKIIEKRQSVAFWCNPISGHATLYWYQQILGQGPKLLIQFQNNGVVDDSQLPKDRFSAERLKGVDSTLKIQPAKLEDSAVYLCASSLFPISSYNEQFFGPGTRLTVL.